Shown below are 16 T cell receptor beta chains from a single sample sequenced in a study of T cell responses to AZD1222 COVID-19 vaccine. This table comes from immunoSEQ multiplex PCR, and its TCRdb copy is limited to in-frame clones, with some not included. The sample consists of more than 90,000 clones, about four fifths of them appearing once. Sequenced material: peripheral blood, taken 28 days after the second AZD1222 dose. The receptors stem from an adult who received the AZD1222 COVID-19 vaccine.

The V call is TRBV6-2 or TRBV6-3, the J call TRBJ2-7; D may be TRBD1 or TRBD2 (5 bases each). The CDR3 runs 13 residues. Per the germline V gene, CDR1 is MNHEY and CDR2 is SVGEGT. With 5 bases removed from V and 0 bases from J, the gap between germline ends came to 8 bases. In nucleotides, the CDR3 is TGTGCCAGCAGTCGGGACGCCTCCTACGAGCAGTACTTC. Translated: CASSRDASYEQYF.

The J gene is TRBJ2-1, the V gene TRBV7-3; D gene ambiguous. From germline, CDR1 is SGHTA and CDR2 FQGTGA. The V end was cut by 3 bases, the J end by 7 bases, with 10 bases between. The CDR3 is 13 residues long. The CDR3 nucleotides read TGTGCCAGCAGCTTGACCCCCCTAAATGAGCAGTTCTTC. Protein: CASSLTPLNEQFF.

The V and J genes are TRBV7-6 and TRBJ2-2, with 8 bases that match TRBD2. Trimming cost V 1 base and J 7 bases; bases outside gene matches: 5. The CDR3 contains 15 residues. The germline gives CDR1 SGHVS, CDR2 FNYEAQ. The DNA of the CDR3 is TGTGCCAGCAGCTTAGTCGCTAGCGGGCGCGGGGAGCTGTTTTTT. It is translated as CASSLVASGRGELFF.

The rearrangement uses TRBV5-4 and TRBJ2-3; 7 bases fit TRBD1. V trimming: 4 bases; J trimming: 2 bases; junction bases outside the gene matches: 4. There are 14 residues in the CDR3. Per the germline V gene, CDR1 is SGHNT and CDR2 is YYREEE (reference sequence). CDR3 protein: CASSPGQDTDTQYF. The CDR3 bases are TGTGCCAGCAGCCCAGGACAGGACACAGATACGCAGTATTTT. Full variable domain (remainder filled in from reference TRBV5-4 and TRBJ2-3): ETGVTQSPTHLIKTRGQQVTLRCSSQSGHNTVSWYQQALGQGPQFIFQYYREEENGRGNFPPRFSGLQFPNYSSELNVNALELDDSALYLCASSPGQDTDTQYFGPGTRLTVL.

There are a few counts of this clone. This sequence joins TRBV7-9 and TRBJ1-1; D call uncertain. The V and J ends lost 3 bases and 0 bases respectively, with 5 bases between them. Germline values: CDR1 SEHNR, CDR2 FQNEAQ (reference sequence). The length of the CDR3 is 13 residues. CDR3 DNA sequence: TGTGCCAGCAGCTTCACCTTGAACACTGAAGCTTTCTTT. As protein: CASSFTLNTEAFF.

The chain combines TRBV7-9 with TRBJ1-2, with D maybe TRBD1 (6 bases). V gave up 5 bases and J gave up 8 bases, with 12 bases separating them. Germline CDR1 and CDR2: SEHNR and FQNEAQ (reference sequence). This CDR3 is built from 12 residues. The CDR3 loop is CASSPGQSGYTF. CDR3 DNA: TGTGCCAGCAGCCCAGGACAGAGCGGCTACACCTTC.

The rearrangement joins TRBV13 to TRBJ1-1, with 9 nucleotides matching TRBD1. The V gene end was trimmed by 4 bases and the J gene end by 0 bases; junction bases not matched to a gene: 3. This CDR3 region has 15 residues. Germline CDR1 and CDR2: PRHDT and FYEKMQ (reference sequence). The CDR3: CASSWRQGVNTEAFF. As DNA, the CDR3 is TGTGCCAGCAGCTGGAGACAGGGGGTGAACACTGAAGCTTTCTTT. Variable domain in full (rest from reference TRBV13 and TRBJ1-1): AAGVIQSPRHLIKEKRETATLKCYPIPRHDTVYWYQQGPGQDPQFLISFYEKMQSDKGSIPDRFSAQQFSDYHSELNMSSLELGDSALYFCASSWRQGVNTEAFFGQGTRLTVV.

This sequence joins TRBV5-1 and TRBJ1-2; maybe TRBD1 (5 bases). This CDR3 has 13 amino acids. V was clipped by 2 bases and J by 3 bases, with 8 bases between them. From germline, CDR1 is SGHRS and CDR2 YFSETQ. CDR3 protein: CASSFGADYGYTF. The CDR3 DNA reads as TGCGCCAGCAGCTTCGGGGCAGACTATGGCTACACCTTC.

The rearrangement joins TRBV14 to TRBJ2-7; 8 bases are a match to TRBD1. CDR3 length: 13 amino acids. V was pared by 3 bases and J by 6 bases, with 4 bases of the junction left unmatched. Looked up from germline, CDR1 is SGHDN and CDR2 is FVKESK. The CDR3 DNA follows: TGTGCCAGCAGCCAGTGGACAGGGTCCGAGCAGTACTTC. It is translated as CASSQWTGSEQYF.

This clone was picked up a small number of times. The chain employs TRBV10-3 and TRBJ1-1; no definite D call. The germline gives CDR1 ENHRY, CDR2 SYGVKD. Deletions cut 8 bases from V and 1 base from J, with 17 bases between. This CDR3 has 15 residues. CDR3 DNA: TGTGCCATCGGGGTCAGCACACGGGGGAACACTGAAGCTTTCTTT. Its protein is CAIGVSTRGNTEAFF.

This chain uses TRBV6-5 with TRBJ1-1, with no clear D. The ends were cut back, 0 bases at V and 1 base at J, with 9 bases in the middle. Germline V lookup: CDR1 MNHEY, CDR2 SVGAGI. The CDR3 is made up of 15 amino acids. Written as DNA, the CDR3 is TGTGCCAGCAGTTACTCGGTGATCCGGAACACTGAAGCTTTCTTT. It specifies CASSYSVIRNTEAFF.

The genes are TRBV11-2 and TRBJ2-3; D perhaps matches TRBD2 (5 bases). CDR1 is SGHAT, CDR2 FQNNGV, per germline. The V end lost 3 bases, the J end lost 2 bases, and 15 bases lay between the germline ends. This CDR3 contains 16 residues. The CDR3 reads CASSLAPPGNTDTQYF. The CDR3 DNA is TGTGCCAGCAGCTTGGCCCCCCCCGGGAACACAGATACGCAGTATTTT.

This clone was seen only a few times. The V and J genes are TRBV28 and TRBJ1-1; D not resolved. Trimming cost V 7 bases and J 5 bases, with 20 bases left between them. CDR3 size: 15 residues. In germline, CDR1 is MDHEN, CDR2 SYDVKM. CDR3 nucleotides: TGTGCCAGCAACCCGGGAGGCCCCAGGCGGACTGAAGCTTTCTTT. Encoded protein: CASNPGGPRRTEAFF.

This clone was detected a few times. The rearrangement links TRBV5-6 to TRBJ1-2; the D is unclear. The V end lost 4 bases, the J end lost 4 bases, and 14 bases lay between the germline ends. The CDR3 covers 14 residues. Germline CDR1 reads SGHDT; CDR2 reads YYEEEE. CDR3 sequence: CASSPPLSVYGYTF. CDR3 DNA sequence: TGTGCCAGCAGCCCACCTTTATCCGTCTATGGCTACACCTTC.

This clone was counted once. The chain couples TRBV7-9 to TRBJ2-2; 7 positions match TRBD2. The CDR3 sequence is 15 residues long. Looked up from germline, CDR1 is SEHNR and CDR2 is FQNEAQ (reference sequence). V trimming: 5 bases; J trimming: 3 bases; junction bases outside the gene matches: 6. CDR3 protein: CASSQERGDTGELFF. Written as DNA, the CDR3 is TGTGCCAGCAGCCAAGAGCGGGGCGACACCGGGGAGCTGTTTTTT.

This chain connects TRBV11-2 to TRBJ1-5, with D unclear. V shed 5 bases and J shed 2 bases, with 10 bases lying between them. The CDR3 sequence is 14 residues long. The germline CDR1 and CDR2 sequences are SGHAT and FQNNGV. CDR3 sequence: CASSLDGRNQPQHF. CDR3 DNA sequence: TGTGCCAGCAGCCTCGACGGACGCAATCAGCCCCAGCATTTT.